This TCR beta chain was profiled in a study of blood T cell repertoires in COVID-19. About the study: Nucleic acid was either cDNA or gDNA, and it came from T cells, B-cell-depleted T cells, or PBMCs.

Some clones are missing from TCRdb's copy, which holds only in-frame ones; the method was immunoSEQ multiplex PCR. The sample lists some 380,000 clones; nearly 90% were seen once. In germline, CDR1 is KGHSH, CDR2 LQKENI. V shed 2 bases and J shed 4 bases, with 14 bases lying between them. The CDR3 contains 15 residues. The sequenced sample consisted of peripheral blood. This clonotype originated in a young man with active or convalescent COVID-19. This sequence joins TRBV18 and TRBJ1-2, with D possibly TRBD1 on 5 matching bases. This chain's CDR3 is CASSPSPRDTYGYTF. For the CDR3, the DNA is TGTGCCAGCTCACCAAGCCCCAGGGATACCTATGGCTACACCTTC.